Following are 9 T cell receptor beta chains from one sample sequenced in a study of T-cell reconstitution after alpha-beta-depleted transplantation in children. TCRbeta library construction was performed incorporating unique molecular identifiers. TCRdb itself ran the PCR reads through MiXCR, one entry per CDR3 protein. The table lists about 210,000 distinct CDR3 sequences, roughly 18% of them singletons. This specimen was PBMCs, mostly from graft donor cells, taken 360 days after TCRalphabeta/CD19-depleted stem cell transplant. These receptors originate from a male patient aged 2-9 years who had a stem cell transplant for acute lymphoblastic leukemia, so the T cells may come from the graft donor.

The chain links TRBV28 to TRBJ1-5; possibly TRBD1 for D (6 bases). CDR1 and CDR2 from the germline V gene are MDHEN and SYDVKM. The CDR3 length is 15 residues. The germline V and J ends were trimmed by 5 bases and 0 bases, with 11 bases remaining between them. The CDR3 here is CASSRYRASNQPQHF. The CDR3, as DNA: TGTGCCAGCAGTCGATACAGGGCTAGCAATCAGCCCCAGCATTTT.

This clonotype was recorded a few times. The V call is TRBV20-1, the J call TRBJ2-1, with D possibly TRBD2 on 5 matching bases. The CDR3 runs to 13 residues. CDR1 and CDR2 from the germline V gene are DFQATT and SNEGSKA (reference sequence). Trimming stripped 0 bases from V and 6 bases from J, with 9 bases between. CDR3 residues: CSARDGEPNEQFF. The CDR3 DNA is TGCAGTGCTAGAGACGGGGAGCCCAATGAGCAGTTCTTC.

This clonotype was detected a few times. The J gene is TRBJ2-3, the V gene TRBV2, with 13 bases that match TRBD2. The CDR3 is made up of 15 amino acids. J lost 7 bases, V lost 5 bases, and 6 bases had no gene match. CDR1 and CDR2 (germline): SNHLY, FYNNEI. The CDR3 loop reads CASSKPTSGGYTQYF. CDR3 coding DNA: TGTGCCAGCAGTAAACCGACTAGCGGGGGGTATACGCAGTATTTT.

This clonotype was found a few times. The V call is TRBV7-9, the J call TRBJ2-7; the D call may be TRBD1 or TRBD2 (5 bases each). Per germline, CDR1 SEHNR and CDR2 FQNEAQ (reference sequence). Trimming took 5 bases from V and 2 from J, leaving 13 bases between them. The CDR3 spans 14 residues. The CDR3 DNA reads TGTGCCAGCAGCAACCGGGACGAAACCTACGAGCAGTACTTC. Its translation: CASSNRDETYEQYF.

This clonotype was counted between two and nine times. V gene TRBV2 combines with J gene TRBJ1-6; D gene uncertain. This CDR3 region has 16 residues. V was clipped by 5 bases and J by 0 bases, with 11 bases between them. Germline-derived CDR1 and CDR2 are SNHLY and FYNNEI. CDR3 loop: CASSSRISSYNSPLHF. The DNA for the CDR3 is TGTGCCAGCAGTTCCAGGATAAGCTCCTATAATTCACCCCTCCACTTT.

J is TRBJ2-1 and V is TRBV27, with TRBD2 as a possible D gene (5 bases). CDR1 is MNHEY and CDR2 is SMNVEV in the germline V gene (reference sequence). The CDR3 extends over 16 amino acids. Trimming took 3 bases from V and 4 from J, leaving 16 bases between them. The CDR3 reads CASSLGEPPGYNEQFF. The CDR3 nucleotides read TGTGCCAGCAGTTTGGGTGAGCCCCCGGGGTACAATGAGCAGTTCTTC.

This clonotype has a handful of counts. The V and J genes are TRBV11-2 and TRBJ2-1; 16 bases are shared with TRBD2. Germline trimming cut 1 base from V and 5 bases from J; bases unmatched to any gene: 11. There are 20 residues in the CDR3. The germline CDR1 and CDR2 sequences are SGHAT and FQNNGV. CDR3 DNA: TGTGCCAGCAGCTTAGTATCCCCGGGACTAGCGGGGGGGCTGAACAATGAGCAGTTCTTC. Residues: CASSLVSPGLAGGLNNEQFF.

Only one count was recorded for this clonotype. V usage is TRBV10-2 and J usage is TRBJ2-3; the D gene could be TRBD1 or TRBD2 (6 bases each). The V gene's germline CDR1 is WSHSY and CDR2 SAAADI. Trimming removed 4 bases at V and 3 bases at J, with 14 bases between. This CDR3 has 15 amino acids. The CDR3 coding sequence is TGCGCCAGCAGTGCTTTCGGGGGCCGGACAGATACGCAGTATTTT. Its protein is CASSAFGGRTDTQYF.

The table lists this clonotype with many counts. This rearrangement joins TRBV7-2 to TRBJ2-7; 9 bases fit TRBD2. V shed 5 bases, J shed 2 bases, and the junction held 7 bases outside the gene matches. From germline, CDR1 is SGHTA and CDR2 FQGNSA. CDR3 length equals 15 residues. The CDR3 here is CASSISSGDTYEQYF. CDR3 DNA: TGTGCCAGCAGCATCTCTAGCGGGGATACCTACGAGCAGTACTTC.